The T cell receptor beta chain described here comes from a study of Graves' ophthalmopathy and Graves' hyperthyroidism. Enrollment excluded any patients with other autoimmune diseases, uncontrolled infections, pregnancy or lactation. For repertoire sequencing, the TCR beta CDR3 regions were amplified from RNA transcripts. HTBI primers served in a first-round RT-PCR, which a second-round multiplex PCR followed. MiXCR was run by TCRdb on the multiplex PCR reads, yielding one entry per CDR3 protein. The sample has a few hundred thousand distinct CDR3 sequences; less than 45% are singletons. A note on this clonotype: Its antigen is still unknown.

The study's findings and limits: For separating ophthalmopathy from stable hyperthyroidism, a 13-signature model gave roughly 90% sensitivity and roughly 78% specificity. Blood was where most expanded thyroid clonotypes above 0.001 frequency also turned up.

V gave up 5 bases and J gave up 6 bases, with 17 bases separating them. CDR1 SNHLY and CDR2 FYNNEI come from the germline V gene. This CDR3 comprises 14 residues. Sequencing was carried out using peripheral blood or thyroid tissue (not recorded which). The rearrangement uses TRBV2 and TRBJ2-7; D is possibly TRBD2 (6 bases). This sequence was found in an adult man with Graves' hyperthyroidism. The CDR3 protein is CASSRPVRGIEQYF. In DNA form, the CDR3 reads TGTGCCAGCAGTCGACCGGTGCGGGGAATCGAGCAGTACTTC.